This TCR beta chain was recovered during a study of molecular identifiers for immune sequencing clone quantification. This clonotype was observed many times. The bulk TCR libraries were made with methods described before and with listed TCR primers. TCRdb re-called the PCR reads with MiXCR, one entry per CDR3 protein. The sample holds 70,000 to 90,000 distinct CDR3 sequences; roughly a fifth are singletons and the top ten take about 0.95%. Germline CDR1 is DFQATT and CDR2 is SNEGSKA (reference sequence). V dropped 1 base and J dropped 5 bases, with 11 bases sitting between them. The CDR3 extends over 13 amino acids.

The sequencing input was naive CD8+ T cells from blood, with Jurkat cell RNA spiked in. Subset denoted: FACS-sorted CD8+CD4-CCR7+CD45RA+ naive T cells. The V and J genes are TRBV20-1 and TRBJ2-5; the D gene is possibly TRBD2 (7 bases). The sequence was collected from a human donor in good health. Some libraries in this study had Jurkat cell RNA spiked in. CDR3 protein: CSARGRGLETQYF. CDR3 nucleotide sequence: TGCAGTGCTAGAGGGCGGGGGCTGGAGACCCAGTACTTC.